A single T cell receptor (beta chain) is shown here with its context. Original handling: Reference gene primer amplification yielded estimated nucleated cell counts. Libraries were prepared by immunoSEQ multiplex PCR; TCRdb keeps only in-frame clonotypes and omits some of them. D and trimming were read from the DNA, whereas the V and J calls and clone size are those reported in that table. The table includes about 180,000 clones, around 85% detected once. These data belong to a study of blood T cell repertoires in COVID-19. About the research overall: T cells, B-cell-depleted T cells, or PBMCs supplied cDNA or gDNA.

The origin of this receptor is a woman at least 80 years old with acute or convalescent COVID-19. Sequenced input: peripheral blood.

The CDR3, as DNA: TGCGCCAGCAGCCCCAGGGACAGTTATTCACCCCTCCACTTT. Translated, it gives CASSPRDSYSPLHF. V usage is TRBV4-1 and J usage is TRBJ1-6; 7 bases match TRBD1. Unmatched junction bases numbered 5, after V lost 4 bases and J lost 8 bases. The CDR3 sequence is 14 residues long. The V gene's germline CDR1 is MGHRA and CDR2 YSYEKL.